The 15 T cell receptor beta chains presented below share a single source sample, sequenced in a study of T cells after yellow fever vaccination. A single record per CDR3 protein comes from TCRdb applying MiXCR to the 5' RACE reads. The table has 400,000 or so distinct CDR3 sequences, around 10% seen once. Sequences were derived from PBMCs, sampled on the day of the first yellow fever vaccination. These receptors originate from a man aged 18 to 29 who received the YFV17D yellow fever vaccine.

The rearrangement joins TRBV11-2 to TRBJ2-1; 7 nucleotides align to TRBD2. CDR1 and CDR2 (germline): SGHAT, FQNNGV. The CDR3 is 20 amino acids. V shed 5 bases and J 0 bases; nucleotides not matched to a gene: 19. CDR3 sequence: CASSPTSLADPNSSYNEQFF. The CDR3 DNA is TGTGCCAGCAGCCCAACCTCGCTAGCGGACCCTAATAGCTCCTACAATGAGCAGTTCTTC.

The V call is TRBV18, the J call TRBJ1-5, with 7 bases fitting TRBD1. The CDR3 has 18 residues. Trimming took 2 bases from V and 0 from J; bases not matched to a gene: 10. Germline CDR1 is KGHSH and CDR2 is LQKENI. CDR3 bases: TGTGCCAGCTCACCAAGGGCGCGGGACAGTTATAGCAATCAGCCCCAGCATTTT. Translated, it gives CASSPRARDSYSNQPQHF. Full variable domain (remainder filled in from reference TRBV18 and TRBJ1-5): NAGVMQNPRHLVRRRGQEARLRCSPMKGHSHVYWYRQLPEEGLKFMVYLQKENIIDESGMPKERFSAEFPKEGPSILRIQQVVRGDSAAYFCASSPRARDSYSNQPQHFGDGTRLSIL.

This clonotype has only a few counts. The chain links TRBV5-1 to TRBJ2-1, with 9 bases aligning to TRBD2. The J segment lost 6 bases and the V segment lost 0 bases, leaving 4 bases of the junction unmatched. The CDR3 has 15 residues. Germline lookup yields CDR1 SGHRS and CDR2 YFSETQ. The CDR3 nucleotides read TGCGCCAGCAGCTTGGTGCGGGGGGGCCTCAATGAGCAGTTCTTC. This gives the protein CASSLVRGGLNEQFF.

The sample holds a few counts of this clonotype. The chain couples TRBV19 to TRBJ2-3, with D uncertain. The V end lost 1 base, the J end lost 0 bases, and 11 bases lay between the germline ends. Germline loops: CDR1 LNHDA, CDR2 SQIVND (reference sequence). The CDR3 length is 16 residues. The CDR3 reads CASSIAAVPSTDTQYF. CDR3 nucleotides: TGTGCCAGTAGTATAGCTGCGGTTCCTAGCACAGATACGCAGTATTTT.

This clonotype has a count of ten or more. The genes are TRBV9 and TRBJ2-6, with D possibly being TRBD2 (6 bases). This CDR3 spans 15 amino acids. Trimming took off 2 bases at V and 2 bases at J, with 8 bases between the two ends. The germline V gene encodes CDR1 SGDLS and CDR2 YYNGEE. The CDR3 loop reads CASSVKRAGANVLTF. The CDR3 coding sequence is TGTGCCAGCAGCGTGAAGCGGGCTGGGGCCAACGTCCTGACTTTC.

This chain uses TRBV3-1 with TRBJ1-2, with D possibly TRBD1 on 5 matching bases. The CDR3 consists of 16 residues. CDR1 and CDR2 from the germline V gene are LGHDT and YNNKEL (reference sequence). The germline V and J ends were trimmed by 0 bases and 0 bases, with 11 bases remaining between them. The CDR3 region has the DNA TGTGCCAGCAGCCAAGATACGGGACCAGCTAACTATGGCTACACCTTC. This translates into CASSQDTGPANYGYTF. Filled out from reference TRBV3-1 and TRBJ1-2, the complete variable domain reads DTAVSQTPKYLVTQMGNDKSIKCEQNLGHDTMYWYKQDSKKFLKIMFSYNNKELIINETVPNRFSPKSPDKAHLNLHINSLELGDSAVYFCASSQDTGPANYGYTFGSGTRLTVV.

This clonotype was seen a few times. J is TRBJ2-2 and V is TRBV5-1, with D unresolved. Germline V gene data show CDR1 as SGHRS and CDR2 as YFSETQ. This CDR3 has 14 amino acids. Deletions cut 6 bases from V and 0 bases from J, with 9 bases between. CDR3 region: CASNRDSNTGELFF. Written as DNA, the CDR3 is TGCGCCAGCAACCGAGACTCGAACACCGGGGAGCTGTTTTTT.

This clonotype was counted at least ten times. The chain joins TRBV4-1 to TRBJ2-1, with 7 bases fitting TRBD1. Germline CDR1 MGHRA, CDR2 YSYEKL. Germline trimming cut 0 bases from V and 2 bases from J; bases unmatched to any gene: 4. This CDR3 spans 16 amino acids. The CDR3 reads CASSQDEDRTYNEQFF. CDR3 in DNA: TGCGCCAGCAGCCAAGATGAGGACAGGACCTACAATGAGCAGTTCTTC.

The chain carries TRBV4-3 and TRBJ2-4; 8 bases are a match to TRBD1. Germline V gene sequence: CDR1 LGHNA, CDR2 YSLEER. The J segment lost 6 bases and the V segment lost 6 bases, leaving 7 bases of the junction unmatched. CDR3 length: 14 residues. CDR3 DNA: TGCGCCAGCAGACCAGACAGGGGATCAAACATTCAGTACTTC. Its protein is CASRPDRGSNIQYF.

The chain carries TRBV4-3 and TRBJ1-4, with TRBD1 matching over 8 bases. After removal of 1 base from V and 3 bases from J, the junction contained 4 bases not matched to a gene. Per the germline V gene, CDR1 is LGHNA and CDR2 is YSLEER. The CDR3 is made up of 16 amino acids. In nucleotides, the CDR3 is TGCGCCAGCAGCCAAGCTCAGGGGGCGGCTAATGAAAAACTGTTTTTT. Translating it yields CASSQAQGAANEKLFF.

The J gene is TRBJ1-2, the V gene TRBV10-2; no definite D call. V dropped 0 bases and J dropped 7 bases, with 9 bases sitting between them. Germline loops: CDR1 WSHSY, CDR2 SAAADI. This CDR3 comprises 13 residues. The CDR3 spells CASSESTGVGYTF. The CDR3 DNA follows: TGCGCCAGCAGTGAGTCGACTGGGGTTGGCTACACCTTC.

Only a few counts were recorded for this clonotype. The junction departs from the called germline gene at one end, perhaps through a read error. The chain combines TRBV6-2 or TRBV6-3 with TRBJ1-1; tentative D call: TRBD1 (6 bases). CDR1 is MNHEY, CDR2 SVGEGT, per germline. This CDR3 is built from 13 residues. For the CDR3, the DNA is TGTGCCAGCGGTTACAGGGTGAACACTGAAGCTTTCTTT. Its translation: CASGYRVNTEAFF.

Only a few counts were recorded for this clonotype. This rearrangement joins TRBV3-1 to TRBJ2-1, with 12 positions matching TRBD2. The CDR3 has 15 amino acids. CDR1 and CDR2 from the germline V gene are LGHDT and YNNKEL (reference sequence). J gave up 9 bases and V 3 bases, and 6 bases lay outside the gene matches. CDR3 coding DNA: TGTGCCAGCAGCCAGCTAGCGGGGGGGTTCGGTGAGCAGTTCTTC. It specifies CASSQLAGGFGEQFF.

This clonotype was counted a few times. The rearrangement uses TRBV5-5 and TRBJ1-5; D ambiguous. The CDR3 runs 16 residues. The germline V gene has CDR1 SGHKS and CDR2 YYEKEE (reference sequence). V gave up 4 bases and J gave up 0 bases, with 14 bases separating them. The CDR3 nucleotides are TGTGCCAGCAGCGGCAGCCCAATCTATAGCAATCAGCCCCAGCATTTT. Translating it yields CASSGSPIYSNQPQHF.

This clonotype has more than one count but fewer than ten. V is TRBV7-9 and J is TRBJ2-2; 7 bases agree with TRBD2. CDR1 is SEHNR and CDR2 is FQNEAQ in the germline V gene (reference sequence). CDR3 length: 14 amino acids. V lost 10 bases to trimming and J lost 1 base; unmatched junction nucleotides: 6. The CDR3 sequence: CATRGGENTGELFF. CDR3 coding DNA: TGTGCCACCCGGGGAGGGGAGAACACCGGGGAGCTGTTTTTT.